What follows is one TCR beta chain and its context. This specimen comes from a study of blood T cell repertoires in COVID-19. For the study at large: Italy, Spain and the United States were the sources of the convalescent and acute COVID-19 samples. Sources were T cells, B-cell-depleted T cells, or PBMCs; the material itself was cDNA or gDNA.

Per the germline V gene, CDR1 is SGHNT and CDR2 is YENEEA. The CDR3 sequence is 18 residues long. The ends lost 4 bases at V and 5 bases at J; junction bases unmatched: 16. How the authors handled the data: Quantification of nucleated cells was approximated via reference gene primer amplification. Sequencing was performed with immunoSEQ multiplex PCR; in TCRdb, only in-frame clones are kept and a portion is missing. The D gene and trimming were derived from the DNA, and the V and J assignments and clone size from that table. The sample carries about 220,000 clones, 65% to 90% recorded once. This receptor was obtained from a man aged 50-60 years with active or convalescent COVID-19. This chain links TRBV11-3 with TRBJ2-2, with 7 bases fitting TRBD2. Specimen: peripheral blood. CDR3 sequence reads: CASSSGSGAGEDTGELFF. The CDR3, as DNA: TGTGCCAGCAGCTCGGGCTCCGGGGCGGGAGAGGATACCGGGGAGCTGTTTTTT.